Given below is one T cell receptor (beta chain) in context. Its antigen is as yet unknown. The ends were cut back, 6 bases at V and 6 bases at J, with 10 bases in the middle. Germline CDR1 is SGHTA and CDR2 is FQGNSA. The CDR3 is made up of 12 amino acids. This entry belongs to a study of regulatory T cells in long-lasting Graves disease. Library construction for TCR beta used iRepertoire HTBI primers and Arm-PCR of CDR3 regions. Original processing methods: In the combined samples, 62 TRBV and 14 to 15 TRBJ segments were identified. TCRdb itself ran the multiplex PCR reads through MiXCR, one entry per CDR3 protein. In this record, the V and J calls reflect TCRdb's handling and not the investigators' own analysis. The table shows 400,000 to 450,000 distinct CDR3 sequences, with around 22% occurring only once. General study results and limits: Lower TCR diversity characterized persistent Graves' patients relative to newly diagnosed patients. Patients with persistent disease showed a bias toward TRBV28, TRBJ1-2 and TRBJ2-5. Researchers examined only peripheral blood and not thyroid tissue.

The time point was: persistent/refractory GD, antithyroid drugs over 5 years with positive TRAb. Scientists built the TCR library using RNA that was extracted from PBMCs. The chain has TRBV7-2 and TRBJ2-3; D remains ambiguous. Sequenced here: peripheral blood mononuclear cells (PBMCs), sampled when the disease was refractory, from a patient treated with antithyroid drugs. The receptor was isolated from a female donor with Graves disease. CDR3 coding DNA: TGTGCCAGCAGTTTATATGGGGATACGCAGTATTTT. As protein: CASSLYGDTQYF.